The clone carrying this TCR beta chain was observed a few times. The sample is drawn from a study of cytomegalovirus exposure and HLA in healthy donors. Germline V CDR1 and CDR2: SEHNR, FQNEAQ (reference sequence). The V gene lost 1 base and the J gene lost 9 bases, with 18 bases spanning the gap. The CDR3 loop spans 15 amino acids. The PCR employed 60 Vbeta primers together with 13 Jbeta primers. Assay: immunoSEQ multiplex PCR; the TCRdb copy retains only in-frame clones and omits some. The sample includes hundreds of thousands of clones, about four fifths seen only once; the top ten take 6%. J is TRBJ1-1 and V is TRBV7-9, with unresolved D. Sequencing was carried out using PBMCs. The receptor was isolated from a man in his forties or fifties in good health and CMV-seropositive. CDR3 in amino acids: CASSLVGGARLQAFF. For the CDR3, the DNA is TGTGCCAGCAGCTTAGTAGGAGGCGCCCGTCTTCAAGCTTTCTTT.